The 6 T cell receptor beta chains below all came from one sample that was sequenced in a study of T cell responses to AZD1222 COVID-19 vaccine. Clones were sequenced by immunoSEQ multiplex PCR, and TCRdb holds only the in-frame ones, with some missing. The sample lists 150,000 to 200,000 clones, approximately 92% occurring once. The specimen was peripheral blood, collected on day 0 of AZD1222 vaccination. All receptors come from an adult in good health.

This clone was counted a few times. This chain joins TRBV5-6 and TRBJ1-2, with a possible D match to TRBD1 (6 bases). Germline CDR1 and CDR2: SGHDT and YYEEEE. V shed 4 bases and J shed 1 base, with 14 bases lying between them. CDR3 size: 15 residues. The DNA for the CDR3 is TGTGCCAGCAGCCGCGCAGGGGATGGTAACTATGGCTACACCTTC. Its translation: CASSRAGDGNYGYTF.

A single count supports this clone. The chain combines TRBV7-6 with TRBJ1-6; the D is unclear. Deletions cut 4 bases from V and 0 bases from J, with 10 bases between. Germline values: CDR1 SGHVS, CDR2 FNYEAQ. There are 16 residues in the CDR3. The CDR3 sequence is CASSSSLASYNSPLHF. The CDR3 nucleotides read TGTGCCAGCAGCTCGAGCTTGGCCTCCTATAATTCACCCCTCCACTTT. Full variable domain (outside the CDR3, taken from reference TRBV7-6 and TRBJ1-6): GAGVSQSPRYKVTKRGQDVALRCDPISGHVSLYWYRQALGQGPEFLTYFNYEAQQDKSGLPNDRFSAERPEGSISTLTIQRTEQRDSAMYRCASSSSLASYNSPLHFGNGTRLTVT.

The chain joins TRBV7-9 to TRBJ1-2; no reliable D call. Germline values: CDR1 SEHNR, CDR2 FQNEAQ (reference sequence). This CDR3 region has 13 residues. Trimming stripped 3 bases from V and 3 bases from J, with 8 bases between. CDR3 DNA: TGTGCCAGCAGCTTCGACGGGGACTATGGCTACACCTTC. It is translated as CASSFDGDYGYTF.

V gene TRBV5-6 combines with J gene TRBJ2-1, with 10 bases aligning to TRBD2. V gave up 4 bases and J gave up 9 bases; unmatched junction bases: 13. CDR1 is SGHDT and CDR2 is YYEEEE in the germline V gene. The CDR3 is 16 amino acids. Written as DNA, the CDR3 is TGTGCCAGCAGCCCGGGGACTAGCGAGGTCTCGGGTGAGCAGTTCTTC. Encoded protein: CASSPGTSEVSGEQFF.

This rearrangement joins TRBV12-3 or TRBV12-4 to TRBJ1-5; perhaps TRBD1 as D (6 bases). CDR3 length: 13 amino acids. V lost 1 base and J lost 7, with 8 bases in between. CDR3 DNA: TGTGCCAGCAGTTTAGGACAGGAACAGCCCCAGCATTTT. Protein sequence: CASSLGQEQPQHF.

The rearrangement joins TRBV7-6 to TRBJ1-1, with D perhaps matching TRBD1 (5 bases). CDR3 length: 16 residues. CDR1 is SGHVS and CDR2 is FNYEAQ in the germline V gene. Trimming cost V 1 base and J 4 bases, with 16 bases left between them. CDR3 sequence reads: CASSLVAGAGGTEAFF. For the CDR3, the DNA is TGTGCCAGCAGCTTAGTAGCGGGCGCGGGGGGCACTGAAGCTTTCTTT.